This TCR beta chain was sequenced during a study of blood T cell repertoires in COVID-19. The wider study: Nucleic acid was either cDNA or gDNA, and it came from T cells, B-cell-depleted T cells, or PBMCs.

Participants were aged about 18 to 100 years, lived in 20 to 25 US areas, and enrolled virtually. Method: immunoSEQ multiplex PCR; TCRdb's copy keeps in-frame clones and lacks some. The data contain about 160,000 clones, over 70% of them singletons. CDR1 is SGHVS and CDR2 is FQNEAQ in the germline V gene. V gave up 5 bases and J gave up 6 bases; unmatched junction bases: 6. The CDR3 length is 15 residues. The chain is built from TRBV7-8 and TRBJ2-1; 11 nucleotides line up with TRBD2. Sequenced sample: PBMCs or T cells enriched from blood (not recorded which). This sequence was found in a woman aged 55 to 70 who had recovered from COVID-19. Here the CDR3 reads CASSRSGGASNEQFF. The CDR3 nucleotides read TGTGCCAGCAGCCGTAGCGGGGGGGCGAGCAATGAGCAGTTCTTC.